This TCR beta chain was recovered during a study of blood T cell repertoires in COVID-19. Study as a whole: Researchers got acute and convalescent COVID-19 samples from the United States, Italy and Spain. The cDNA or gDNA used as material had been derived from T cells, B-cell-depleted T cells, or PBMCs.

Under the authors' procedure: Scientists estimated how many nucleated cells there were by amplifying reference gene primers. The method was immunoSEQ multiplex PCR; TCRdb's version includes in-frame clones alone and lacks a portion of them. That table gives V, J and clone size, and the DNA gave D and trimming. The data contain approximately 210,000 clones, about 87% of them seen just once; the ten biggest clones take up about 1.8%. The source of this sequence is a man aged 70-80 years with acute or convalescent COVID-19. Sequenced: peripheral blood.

CDR3 nucleotide sequence: TGTGCCAGCAGTGAAACTGTGGGGGGTAATTCACCCCTCCACTTT. This codes for CASSETVGGNSPLHF. V and J are TRBV6-1 and TRBJ1-6; weak D call: TRBD1 (5 bases). V dropped 2 bases and J dropped 6 bases, with 11 bases sitting between them. In germline, CDR1 is MNHNS, CDR2 SASEGT. The CDR3 is 15 amino acids.